Listed below are T cell receptor beta chains from one sample, sequenced in a study of shared clonotypes between healthy human individuals. This table comes from immunoSEQ multiplex PCR, and its TCRdb copy is limited to in-frame clones, with some not included. Counted here are about 1.5 million clones, around 95% occurring once; the ten biggest clones make up approximately 1.2%. Material for sequencing was naive CD4+ T cells sorted from blood. These receptors originate from a man aged 25 to 40 in good health. Each CDR3 is given with its conserved first and last residue. Not every row has a clone size; where given, it reads once, few, many or a size class.

j_call,v_call,clone_size,cdr3_aa
TRBJ2-3,TRBV6-1,.,CASSLQATDTQYF
TRBJ1-1,TRBV5-1,.,CASSVVGGNTEAFF
TRBJ1-1,TRBV11-2,.,CASSPLAPITVNTEAFF
TRBJ2-7,TRBV27,.,CASLLWTGDSYEQYF
TRBJ2-2,TRBV10-3,.,CATHPDLNTGELFF
TRBJ2-5,TRBV5-6,once,CASSWQGARETQYF
TRBJ2-1,TRBV29-1,once,CSVRNIEQFF
TRBJ1-2,TRBV30,.,CAWSVKPRGYTF
TRBJ1-5,TRBV2,.,CASTQRQGSNQPQHF
TRBJ1-3,TRBV30,.,CAWSPGGNTIYF
TRBJ2-7,TRBV19,.,CASSIVQGSSYEQYF
TRBJ2-7,TRBV2,once,CASSETGMAGQGRNF
TRBJ2-7,TRBV2,.,CASSVEAGGAYEQYF
TRBJ1-1,TRBV28,.,CASRPFMNTEAFF
TRBJ2-1,TRBV5-1,.,CASGTGPYNEQFF
TRBJ1-1,TRBV2,.,CATHGRYRVSGNTEAFF
TRBJ1-1,TRBV7-2,.,CASKLETNTEAFF
TRBJ1-2,TRBV23-1,once,CASSRKRDLGYTF